This T cell receptor beta chain was profiled in a study of T cell changes during pregnancy in multiple sclerosis. This CDR3 is built from 14 residues. V shed 4 bases, J shed 0 bases, and the junction held 2 bases outside the gene matches. Germline V lookup: CDR1 SGHKS, CDR2 YYEKEE (reference sequence). Method: immunoSEQ multiplex PCR; TCRdb's copy keeps in-frame clones and lacks some. The sample has about 40,000 clones; around 94% are singletons. The specimen was peripheral blood, collected in the third trimester of pregnancy. This TCR came from a female donor with multiple sclerosis, enrolled in a pregnancy study. V and J are TRBV5-5 and TRBJ2-7; 9 bases align to TRBD1. CDR3 sequence (DNA): TGTGCCAGCAGCGGGACAGGGCCCTCCTACGAGCAGTACTTC. This codes for CASSGTGPSYEQYF.